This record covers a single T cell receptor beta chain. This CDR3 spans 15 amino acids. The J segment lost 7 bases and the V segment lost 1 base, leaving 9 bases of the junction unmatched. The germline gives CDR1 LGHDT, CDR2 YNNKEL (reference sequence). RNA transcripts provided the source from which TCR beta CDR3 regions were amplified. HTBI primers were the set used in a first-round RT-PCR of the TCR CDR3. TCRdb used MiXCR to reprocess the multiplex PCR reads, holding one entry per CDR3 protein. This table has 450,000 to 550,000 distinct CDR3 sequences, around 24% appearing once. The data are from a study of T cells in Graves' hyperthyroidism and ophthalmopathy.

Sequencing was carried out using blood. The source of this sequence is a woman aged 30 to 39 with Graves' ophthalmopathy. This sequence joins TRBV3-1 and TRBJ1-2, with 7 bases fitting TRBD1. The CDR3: CASSQVAGDRAGYTF. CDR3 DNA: TGTGCCAGCAGCCAAGTGGCAGGGGACAGAGCTGGCTACACCTTC.